This T cell receptor beta chain came from a study of T cell clonality in common variable immunodeficiency. This clone was seen only a few times. Antigen unknown. The observed sequence ends 3 residues before the CDR3 terminus, with the missing tail filled in from the germline J gene. The CDR3 loop spans 15 amino acids. Germline CDR1 DFQATT, CDR2 SNEGSKA (reference sequence). After removal of 5 bases from V and 8 bases from J, the junction contained 15 bases not matched to a gene. Diagnosis required reduced IgG, IgA and/or IgM with specific antibody deficiency. Replacement immunoglobulin had been given to every CVID subject for at least one year. Heparinized whole blood, 5 to 8 ml, came from each donor. Overall study results and limits: CVID subjects shared fewer TCRbeta clones than healthy controls did. Common variable immunodeficiency TCR beta sequences reportedly had fewer deletions and N-nucleotide insertions.

Using immunoSEQ multiplex PCR, the repertoire was profiled, and TCRdb retains in-frame clones only, with some absent. This sample has approximately 16,000 clones and no singletons, with roughly 15% in the ten largest. This TCR was sampled from a human donor with common variable immunodeficiency. The chain combines TRBV20-1 with TRBJ2-1, with TRBD2 matching 7 bases. The sample comprised peripheral blood mononuclear cells. CDR3 region: CSAVVFGRGRDEQFF. The DNA read from the CDR3 is TGCAGTGCTGTGGTCTTTGGGCGGGGGAGGGATGAG.